A single sample gave rise to the 25 T cell receptor beta chains below, sequenced in a study of blood T cells in healthy people across ages. Primed by a sample-barcoded 5' primer and a J-beta primer mix, a second PCR proceeded for 7 to 11 cycles. Using its own MiXCR run on the 5' RACE reads, TCRdb lists one record per CDR3 protein. The sample records about 1,000,000 distinct CDR3 sequences, 40% to 50% being singletons. The sample was blood. The receptors originated from an older woman in good health.

The J gene is TRBJ2-5, the V gene TRBV13; 7 positions agree with TRBD2. Unmatched junction bases numbered 13, after V lost 1 base and J lost 11 bases. The CDR3 consists of 15 residues. Germline V lookup: CDR1 PRHDT, CDR2 FYEKMQ (reference sequence). DNA of the CDR3: TGTGCCAGCAGCTTAGTCCGAGCGGGGAACAATGAGCAGTACTTC. This encodes CASSLVRAGNNEQYF.

This clonotype has a handful of counts. The chain combines TRBV7-6 with TRBJ2-1, with 7 bases identical to TRBD2. Germline V gene data show CDR1 as SGHVS and CDR2 as FNYEAQ. The CDR3 covers 16 residues. The V segment lost 1 base and the J segment 4 bases; nucleotides outside the gene matches: 7. The CDR3 bases are TGTGCCAGCAGCTTAGTGGCGGCTAGCGGTTACAATGAGCAGTTCTTC. This encodes CASSLVAASGYNEQFF.

The chain couples TRBV7-9 to TRBJ2-5; D might be TRBD1 or TRBD2, each matching 5 bases. The CDR3 has 14 amino acids. The V gene's germline CDR1 is SEHNR and CDR2 FQNEAQ (reference sequence). The V end lost 3 bases, the J end lost 0 bases, and 8 bases lay between the germline ends. The CDR3 sequence is CASSFEGYQETQYF. CDR3 nucleotides: TGTGCCAGCAGCTTCGAGGGGTACCAAGAGACCCAGTACTTC.

As regards this clonotype: This may stem from a read error, because a much larger clone lies one nucleotide away. The chain links TRBV29-1 to TRBJ2-3; D unresolved. This CDR3 contains 12 residues. Germline CDR1 reads SQVTM; CDR2 reads ANQGSEA. CDR3 region: CSVSSGTDMQYF. The CDR3 bases are TGCAGCGTTAGCAGTGGCACAGATATGCAGTATTTT.

In this sample, this clonotype turned up a few times. The chain employs TRBV13 and TRBJ2-7; D may be TRBD1 (5 bases). CDR1 and CDR2 from the germline V gene are PRHDT and FYEKMQ (reference sequence). The CDR3 loop spans 16 amino acids. The ends were cut back, 1 base at V and 0 bases at J, with 13 bases in the middle. CDR3 coding DNA: TGTGCCAGCAGCTTAGAGGGGCGGTCCCACTCCTACGAGCAGTACTTC. Residues: CASSLEGRSHSYEQYF.

This clonotype showed up just once. The chain joins TRBV3-1 to TRBJ2-3; 8 bases are shared with TRBD1. This CDR3 comprises 15 residues. The germline V gene encodes CDR1 LGHDT and CDR2 YNNKEL (reference sequence). Trimming at V came to 4 bases and at J to 2 bases, leaving 5 bases not matched to a gene. CDR3 in DNA: TGTGCCAGCAGCCCAGGGGGCATAGCCACAGATACGCAGTATTTT. This encodes CASSPGGIATDTQYF.

This chain uses TRBV6-1 with TRBJ2-7; TRBD2 matches 8 bases. CDR3 length: 14 residues. V dropped 4 bases and J dropped 2; count of bases not matched to a gene: 4. CDR1 and CDR2 (germline): MNHNS, SASEGT. CDR3 DNA: TGTGCCAGCAGTGGAACAGCGGGAGCCTACGAGCAGTACTTC. It codes for CASSGTAGAYEQYF.

In its sample, this clonotype was seen a few times. J is TRBJ2-5 and V is TRBV9; 9 bases are shared with TRBD1. The CDR3 runs 16 residues. CDR1 SGDLS and CDR2 YYNGEE come from the germline V gene. J gave up 5 bases and V 3 bases, and 11 bases lay outside the gene matches. The CDR3 spells CASSATPQGATETQYF. CDR3 in DNA: TGTGCCAGCAGCGCCACTCCACAGGGGGCCACGGAGACCCAGTACTTC.

Regarding this clonotype: This may stem from a read error, because a much larger clone lies one nucleotide away. This rearrangement joins TRBV7-9 to TRBJ2-4, with D possibly TRBD2 on 5 matching bases. The DNA end favors TRBJ2-7, so the J call may be wrong. The germline CDR1 and CDR2 sequences are SEHNR and FQNEAQ (reference sequence). CDR3 length: 17 residues. CDR3 residues: CANSFWPRDFPSYEQYF. DNA of the CDR3: TGTGCCAACAGCTTTTGGCCTCGGGATTTTCCCTCCTACGAGCAGTACTTC.

The chain couples TRBV7-2 to TRBJ2-5; D is possibly TRBD2 (6 bases). The last part of the DNA fits TRBJ2-7 better; the J call may be wrong. There are 14 residues in the CDR3. Germline V gives CDR1 SGHTA, CDR2 FQGNSA. CDR3 amino acids: CASSPGGSVYEQYF. Here the CDR3 DNA reads TGTGCCAGCAGCCCCGGGGGTAGCGTCTACGAGCAGTACTTC.

Many counts were recorded for this clonotype. The chain has TRBV12-3 or TRBV12-4 and TRBJ2-3, with a possible D match to TRBD1 (6 bases). This CDR3 is 13 amino acids long. Trimming cost V 6 bases and J 2 bases, with 9 bases left between them. The CDR3 sequence is CASSRDNTDTQYF. The CDR3 nucleotides are TGTGCCAGCAGCCGGGACAACACAGATACGCAGTATTTT.

This chain links TRBV7-9 with TRBJ2-4; possible D gene TRBD2, 5 bases. CDR3 size: 13 residues. Germline V gene sequence: CDR1 SEHNR, CDR2 FQNEAQ (reference sequence). Trimming pared 5 bases from V and 13 bases from J, leaving 18 bases between. CDR3 sequence reads: CASSPRDQREQYF. Here the CDR3 DNA reads TGTGCCAGCAGCCCCCGAGACCAAAGGGAGCAGTACTTC.

The rearrangement links TRBV14 to TRBJ2-5, with TRBD2 as a possible D gene (6 bases). The DNA end is a closer match to TRBJ2-7, so the J assignment may be wrong. CDR1 SGHDN and CDR2 FVKESK come from the germline V gene. The CDR3 has 15 residues. The CDR3 region is CASSQVAGLAHEQYF. In DNA, the CDR3 is TGTGCCAGCAGCCAAGTCGCGGGATTAGCCCACGAGCAGTACTTC.

V gene TRBV10-3 combines with J gene TRBJ1-2, with 7 bases lining up with TRBD1. The germline CDR1 and CDR2 sequences are ENHRY and SYGVKD. Germline trimming cut 7 bases from V and 10 bases from J; bases unmatched to any gene: 9. This CDR3 spans 12 amino acids. The CDR3 coding sequence is TGTGCCATCATTCGGACAGGCAGAGTCTACACCTTC. Protein: CAIIRTGRVYTF.

In its sample, this clonotype was seen a few times. The chain carries TRBV27 and TRBJ2-7; 7 nucleotides align to TRBD1. The CDR3 has 15 residues. Germline lookup yields CDR1 MNHEY and CDR2 SMNVEV (reference sequence). The J segment lost 6 bases and the V segment lost 5 bases, leaving 13 bases of the junction unmatched. The CDR3 region is CASSARTGGVVEQYF. CDR3 DNA: TGTGCCAGCAGTGCCCGGACAGGTGGGGTTGTCGAGCAGTACTTC.

The rearrangement joins TRBV28 to TRBJ2-3; D could derive from TRBD1 or TRBD2 (5 bases each). The V gene's germline CDR1 is MDHEN and CDR2 SYDVKM. The V and J ends lost 5 bases and 2 bases respectively, with 20 bases between them. The CDR3 is 17 amino acids. The CDR3 DNA reads as TGTGCCAGCAGTGGGGGTCCAGAAGATTTTTCCACAGATACGCAGTATTTT. This codes for CASSGGPEDFSTDTQYF.

This chain connects TRBV30 to TRBJ1-2; possible D gene TRBD1, 5 bases. The CDR3 sequence is 15 residues long. V was trimmed by 0 bases and J by 4 bases, leaving 15 bases between them. The germline CDR1 and CDR2 sequences are GTSNPN and SVGIG (reference sequence). The DNA for the CDR3 is TGTGCCTGGAGTGTAGGATCGGGGCGATTCTATGGCTACACCTTC. This sequence encodes CAWSVGSGRFYGYTF.

This clonotype was detected only once. This rearrangement joins TRBV2 to TRBJ2-4, with D unresolved. V shed 2 bases and J shed 0 bases, with 8 bases lying between them. This CDR3 comprises 15 residues. The germline gives CDR1 SNHLY, CDR2 FYNNEI. The CDR3 coding sequence is TGTGCCAGCAGTGAATCGGGCTCAGCCAAAAACATTCAGTACTTC. This codes for CASSESGSAKNIQYF.

This clonotype was found a few times. The chain employs TRBV12-3 or TRBV12-4 and TRBJ2-5; TRBD1 matches 7 bases. The J call may be wrong; the DNA end is better matched by TRBJ2-7. The CDR3 sequence is 15 residues long. The CDR3 loop is CASSLSPTGRYEQYF. As DNA, the CDR3 is TGTGCCAGCAGTCTGAGCCCGACAGGGCGGTACGAGCAGTACTTC.

This clonotype was observed a few times. The chain joins TRBV29-1 to TRBJ1-2, with a possible D match to TRBD1 (5 bases). CDR1 is SQVTM, CDR2 ANQGSEA, per germline. There are 12 residues in the CDR3. Trimming took off 1 base at V and 8 bases at J, with 11 bases between the two ends. CDR3 residues: CSVEVGARGYTF. CDR3 bases: TGCAGCGTTGAAGTTGGGGCGCGGGGCTACACCTTC.

This rearrangement joins TRBV20-1 to TRBJ2-5; D not certain. V lost 2 bases to trimming and J lost 1 base, with 11 bases between them. Germline V gene lookup returns CDR1 DFQATT and CDR2 SNEGSKA (reference sequence). CDR3 length: 14 amino acids. CDR3 nucleotide sequence: TGCAGTGCTAGACCAACTATGGGCCAAGAGACCCAGTACTTC. As protein: CSARPTMGQETQYF.

A few counts support this clonotype. The chain carries TRBV9 and TRBJ2-5; 8 nucleotides align to TRBD2. The J call may be faulty, since TRBJ2-7 better matches the DNA end. Germline lookup yields CDR1 SGDLS and CDR2 YYNGEE. The CDR3 spans 14 residues. Here the CDR3 DNA reads TGTGCCAGCAGCGTACGGGAGGGTTACGGCGAGCAGTACTTC. It is translated as CASSVREGYGEQYF.

The J gene is TRBJ2-7, the V gene TRBV7-9; 10 bases are shared with TRBD2. Gene TRBJ2-5 matches the end of the DNA better, so the J call may be wrong. CDR3 size: 16 residues. CDR1 SEHNR and CDR2 FQNEAQ come from the germline V gene (reference sequence). The CDR3 DNA is TGTGCCAGCAGCTCAGAGGCTAGCGGGAGAAGGGAGACCCAGTACTTC. Its translation is CASSSEASGRRETQYF.

This clonotype occurred many times. The gene calls are TRBV27 and TRBJ1-2; D gene unclear. The CDR3 sequence is 18 residues long. Germline V gene sequence: CDR1 MNHEY, CDR2 SMNVEV (reference sequence). V was trimmed by 0 bases and J by 3 bases, leaving 20 bases between them. CDR3 sequence reads: CASSLSQDSTRLHYGYTF. The CDR3 DNA sequence: TGTGCCAGCAGTTTATCTCAGGATTCGACCAGGTTGCACTATGGCTACACCTTC.

The rearrangement joins TRBV10-3 to TRBJ2-2; unclear D gene. Per the germline V gene, CDR1 is ENHRY and CDR2 is SYGVKD. This CDR3 spans 15 amino acids. Trimming removed 6 bases at V and 6 bases at J, with 17 bases between. The CDR3 DNA is TGTGCCATCAGCAGAGACGGGCCGGGCGCCGGGGAGCTGTTTTTT. This gives the protein CAISRDGPGAGELFF.